This T cell receptor (beta chain) is drawn from a study of radiation and T cells in renal cell carcinoma. Regarding the study as a whole: Pretreatment tumor biopsies were lacking, so baseline clonotypes are unknown.

About this clone: The antigen is undetermined.

Time point here: baseline pretreatment blood. The treatment is: 15 Gy SBRT to primary tumor, nephrectomy 4 weeks later. V gave up 0 bases and J gave up 1 base; unmatched junction bases: 8. The CDR3 totals 18 residues. CDR1 SGHTA and CDR2 FQGNSA come from the germline V gene. Clones were sequenced by immunoSEQ multiplex PCR, and TCRdb holds only the in-frame ones, with some missing. The sample yields about 140,000 clones, over 80% seen once. Sequenced material: blood, taken from a patient whose treatment included radiotherapy and nephrectomy. The V and J genes are TRBV7-2 and TRBJ2-3; TRBD2 agrees at 9 bases. The clonotype comes from a woman in her 50s with renal cell carcinoma. The CDR3 sequence: CASSLAGGGAGGTDTQYF. Here the CDR3 DNA reads TGTGCCAGCAGCTTAGCGGGCGGGGGGGCCGGTGGCACAGATACGCAGTATTTT.